This T cell receptor (beta chain) was sequenced for a study of T cells of healthy individuals. This clonotype was detected ten times or more. TCRdb independently ran MiXCR on the 5' RACE reads; one entry per CDR3 protein. The table has about 40,000 distinct CDR3 sequences, 4% to 5.5% seen once. The sequence was obtained from a human donor in good health.

CDR3: CSASRGSNQPQHF. The DNA of the CDR3 is TGCAGTGCTAGCAGGGGAAGCAATCAGCCCCAGCATTTT. The rearrangement joins TRBV20-1 to TRBJ1-5; TRBD1 is a possible D gene (6 bases). Germline loops: CDR1 DFQATT, CDR2 SNEGSKA (reference sequence). The CDR3 is 13 residues long. V lost 3 bases and J 1 base, leaving 7 bases between the germline ends.